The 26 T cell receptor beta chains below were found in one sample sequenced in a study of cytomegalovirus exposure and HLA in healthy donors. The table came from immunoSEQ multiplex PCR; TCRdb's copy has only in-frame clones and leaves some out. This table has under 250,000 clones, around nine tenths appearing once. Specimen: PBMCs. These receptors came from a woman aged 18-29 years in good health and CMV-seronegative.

The CDR3 nucleotides read TGTGCCAGCAGTACAACTAGCGGGAGTAGCAATGAGCAGTTCTTC. As protein: CASSTTSGSSNEQFF. The chain has TRBV6-1 and TRBJ2-1; 11 bases are shared with TRBD2. Germline V gene lookup returns CDR1 MNHNS and CDR2 SASEGT. There are 15 residues in the CDR3. V shed 5 bases, J shed 6 bases, and the junction held 6 bases outside the gene matches.

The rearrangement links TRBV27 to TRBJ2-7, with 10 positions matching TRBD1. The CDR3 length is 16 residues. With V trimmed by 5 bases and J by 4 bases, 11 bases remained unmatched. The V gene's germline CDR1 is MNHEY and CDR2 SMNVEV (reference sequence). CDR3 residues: CASSKLGQGTLYEQYF. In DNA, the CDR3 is TGTGCCAGCAGTAAGCTGGGACAGGGGACCTTATACGAGCAGTACTTC.

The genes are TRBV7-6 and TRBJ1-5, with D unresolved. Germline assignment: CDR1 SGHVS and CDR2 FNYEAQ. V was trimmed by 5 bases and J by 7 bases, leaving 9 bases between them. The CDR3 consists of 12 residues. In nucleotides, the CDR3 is TGTGCCAGCAGCCCCCCCGGGCAGCCCCAGCATTTT. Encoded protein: CASSPPGQPQHF. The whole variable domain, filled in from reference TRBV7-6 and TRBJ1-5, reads GAGVSQSPRYKVTKRGQDVALRCDPISGHVSLYWYRQALGQGPEFLTYFNYEAQQDKSGLPNDRFSAERPEGSISTLTIQRTEQRDSAMYRCASSPPGQPQHFGDGTRLSIL.

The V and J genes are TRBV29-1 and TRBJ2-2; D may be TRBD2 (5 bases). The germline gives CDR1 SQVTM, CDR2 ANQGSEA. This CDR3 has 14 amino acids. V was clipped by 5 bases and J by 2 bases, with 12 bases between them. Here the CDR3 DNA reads TGCAGCGTTACCAGCGGAGGAAACACCGGGGAGCTGTTTTTT. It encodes CSVTSGGNTGELFF.

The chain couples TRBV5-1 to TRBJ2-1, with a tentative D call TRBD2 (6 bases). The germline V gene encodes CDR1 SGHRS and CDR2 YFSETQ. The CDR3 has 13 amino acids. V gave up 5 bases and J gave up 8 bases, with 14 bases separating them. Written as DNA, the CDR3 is TGCGCCAGCAGTCCCGGGGGTATGCATGAGCAGTTCTTC. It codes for CASSPGGMHEQFF.

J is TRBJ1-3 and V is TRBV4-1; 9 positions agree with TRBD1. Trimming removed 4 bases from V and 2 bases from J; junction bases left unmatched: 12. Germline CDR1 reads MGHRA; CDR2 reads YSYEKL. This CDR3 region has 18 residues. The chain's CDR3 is CASSPFRADRGTGNTIYF. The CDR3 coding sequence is TGCGCCAGCAGCCCCTTTCGTGCGGACAGGGGTACTGGAAACACCATATATTTT.

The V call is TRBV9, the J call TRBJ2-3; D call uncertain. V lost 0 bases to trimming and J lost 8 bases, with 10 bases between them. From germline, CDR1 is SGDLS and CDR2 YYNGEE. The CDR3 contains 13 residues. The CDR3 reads CASSVDWAGTQYF. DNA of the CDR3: TGTGCCAGCAGCGTAGACTGGGCTGGTACGCAGTATTTT. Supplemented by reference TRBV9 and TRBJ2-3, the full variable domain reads DSGVTQTPKHLITATGQRVTLRCSPRSGDLSVYWYQQSLDQGLQFLIQYYNGEERAKGNILERFSAQQFPDLHSELNLSSLELGDSALYFCASSVDWAGTQYFGPGTRLTVL.

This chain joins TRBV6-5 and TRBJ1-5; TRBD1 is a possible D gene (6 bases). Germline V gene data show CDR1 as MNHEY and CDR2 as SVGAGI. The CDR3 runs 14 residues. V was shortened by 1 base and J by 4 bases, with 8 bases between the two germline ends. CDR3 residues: CASSYWGTNQPQHF. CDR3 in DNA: TGTGCCAGCAGTTACTGGGGGACAAATCAGCCCCAGCATTTT.

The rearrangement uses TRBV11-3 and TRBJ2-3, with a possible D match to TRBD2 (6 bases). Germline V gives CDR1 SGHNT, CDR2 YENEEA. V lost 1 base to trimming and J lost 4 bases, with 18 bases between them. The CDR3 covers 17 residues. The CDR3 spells CASSLGPGLRVPDTQYF. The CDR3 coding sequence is TGTGCCAGCAGCTTAGGGCCGGGACTCCGCGTCCCAGATACGCAGTATTTT.

Here the CDR3 reads CASSVEAGAPDTQYF. The CDR3 nucleotides read TGTGCCAGCAGCGTAGAAGCGGGAGCCCCAGATACGCAGTATTTT. The chain joins TRBV9 to TRBJ2-3, with 8 bases matching TRBD2. CDR3 length equals 15 residues. V lost 0 bases and J lost 4; bases outside the gene matches: 4. Per the germline V gene, CDR1 is SGDLS and CDR2 is YYNGEE.

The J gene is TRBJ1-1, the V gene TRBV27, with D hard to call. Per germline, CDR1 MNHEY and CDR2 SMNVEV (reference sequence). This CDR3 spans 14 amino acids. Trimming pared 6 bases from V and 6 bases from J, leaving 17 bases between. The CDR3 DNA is TGTGCCAGCAGCAAGGTATCAGGTAAGGCTGAAGCTTTCTTT. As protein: CASSKVSGKAEAFF.

In DNA, the CDR3 is TGCGCCAGCAGCTTGGCGACTGACTTCTACGAGCAGTACTTC. Protein sequence: CASSLATDFYEQYF. The gene calls are TRBV5-1 and TRBJ2-7; D is undetermined. Deletions cut 0 bases from V and 3 bases from J, with 10 bases between. The germline V gene has CDR1 SGHRS and CDR2 YFSETQ. The CDR3 totals 14 residues. Combining the CDR3 with reference TRBV5-1 and TRBJ2-7 gives the whole variable domain KAGVTQTPRYLIKTRGQQVTLSCSPISGHRSVSWYQQTPGQGLQFLFEYFSETQRNKGNFPGRFSGRQFSNSRSEMNVSTLELGDSALYLCASSLATDFYEQYFGPGTRLTVT.

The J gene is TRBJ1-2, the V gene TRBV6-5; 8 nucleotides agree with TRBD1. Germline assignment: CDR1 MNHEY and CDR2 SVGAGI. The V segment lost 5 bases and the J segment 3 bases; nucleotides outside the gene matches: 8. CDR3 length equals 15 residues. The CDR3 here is CASSPTGGSDYGYTF. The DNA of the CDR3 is TGTGCCAGCAGTCCTACAGGGGGGAGCGACTATGGCTACACCTTC.

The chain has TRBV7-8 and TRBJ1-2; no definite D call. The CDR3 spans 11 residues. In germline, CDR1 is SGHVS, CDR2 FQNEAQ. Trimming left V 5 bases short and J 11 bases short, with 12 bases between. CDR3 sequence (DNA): TGTGCCAGCAGCCAACTAAACGAGTACACCTTC. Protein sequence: CASSQLNEYTF.

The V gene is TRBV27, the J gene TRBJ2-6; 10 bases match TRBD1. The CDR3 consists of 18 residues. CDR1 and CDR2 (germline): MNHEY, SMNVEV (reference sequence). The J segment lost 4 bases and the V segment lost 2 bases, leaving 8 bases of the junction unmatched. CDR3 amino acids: CASSLGTGVLTGANVLTF. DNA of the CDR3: TGTGCCAGCAGTTTAGGGACAGGGGTCTTAACCGGGGCCAACGTCCTGACTTTC.

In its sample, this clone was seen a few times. CDR3 residues: CASSPRGYIGYTF. CDR3 in DNA: TGTGCCAGCAGCCCCCGGGGATATATTGGCTACACCTTC. The genes are TRBV11-2 and TRBJ1-2; D not resolved. Germline V gene lookup returns CDR1 SGHAT and CDR2 FQNNGV. V lost 5 bases and J 7 bases, leaving 14 bases between the germline ends. CDR3 length: 13 amino acids.

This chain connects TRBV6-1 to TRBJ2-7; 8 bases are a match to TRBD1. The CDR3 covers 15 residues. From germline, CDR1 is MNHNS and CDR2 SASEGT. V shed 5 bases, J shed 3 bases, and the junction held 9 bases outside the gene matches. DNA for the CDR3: TGTGCCAGCAGTTGGAGACAGGGGAGCCTCTACGAGCAGTACTTC. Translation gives CASSWRQGSLYEQYF.

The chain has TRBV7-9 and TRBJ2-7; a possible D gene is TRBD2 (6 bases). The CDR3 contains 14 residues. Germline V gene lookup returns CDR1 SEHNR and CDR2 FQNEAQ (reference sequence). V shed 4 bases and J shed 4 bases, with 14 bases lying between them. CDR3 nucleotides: TGTGCCAGCAGCTCGGAGGGCGGAAAGTACGAGCAGTACTTC. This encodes CASSSEGGKYEQYF. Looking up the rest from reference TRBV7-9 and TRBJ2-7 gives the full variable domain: DTGVSQNPRHKITKRGQNVTFRCDPISEHNRLYWYRQTLGQGPEFLTYFQNEAQLEKSRLLSDRFSAERPKGSFSTLEIQRTEQGDSAMYLCASSSEGGKYEQYFGPGTRLTVT.

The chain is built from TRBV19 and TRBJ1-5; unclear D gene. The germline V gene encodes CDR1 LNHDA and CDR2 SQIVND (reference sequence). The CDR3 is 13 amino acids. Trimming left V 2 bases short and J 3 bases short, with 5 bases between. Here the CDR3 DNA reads TGTGCCAGTAGTATACGTTTCAATCAGCCCCAGCATTTT. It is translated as CASSIRFNQPQHF.

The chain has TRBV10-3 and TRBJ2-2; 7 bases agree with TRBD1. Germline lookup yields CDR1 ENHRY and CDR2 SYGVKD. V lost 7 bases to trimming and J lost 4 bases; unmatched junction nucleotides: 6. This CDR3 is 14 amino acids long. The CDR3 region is CAIKARDSTGELFF. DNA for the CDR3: TGTGCCATCAAGGCCCGGGACAGCACCGGGGAGCTGTTTTTT.

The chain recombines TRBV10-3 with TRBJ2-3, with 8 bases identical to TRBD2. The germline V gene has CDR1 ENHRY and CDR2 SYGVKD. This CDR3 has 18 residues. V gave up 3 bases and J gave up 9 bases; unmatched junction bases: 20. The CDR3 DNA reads TGTGCCATCAGTGATGTGGTTGGGCTAGCGGGCCTAGTGGGGACGCAGTATTTT. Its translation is CAISDVVGLAGLVGTQYF.

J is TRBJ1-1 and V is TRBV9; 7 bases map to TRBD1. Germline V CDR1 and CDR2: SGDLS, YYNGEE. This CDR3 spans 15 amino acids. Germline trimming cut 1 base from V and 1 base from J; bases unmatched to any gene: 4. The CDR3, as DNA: TGTGCCAGCAGCGTATTTCAGGGGGGGAACACTGAAGCTTTCTTT. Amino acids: CASSVFQGGNTEAFF.

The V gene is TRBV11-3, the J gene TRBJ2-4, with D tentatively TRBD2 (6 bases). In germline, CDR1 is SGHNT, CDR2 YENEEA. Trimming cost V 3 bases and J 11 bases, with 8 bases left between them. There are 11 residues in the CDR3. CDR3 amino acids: CASSFGGVQYF. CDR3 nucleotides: TGTGCCAGCAGCTTTGGAGGGGTTCAGTACTTC.

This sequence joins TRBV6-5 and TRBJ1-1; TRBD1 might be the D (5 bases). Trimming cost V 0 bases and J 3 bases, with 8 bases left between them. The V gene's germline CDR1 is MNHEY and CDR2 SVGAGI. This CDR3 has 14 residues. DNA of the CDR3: TGTGCCAGCAGTTACTCGTCGGGGGACACTGAAGCTTTCTTT. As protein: CASSYSSGDTEAFF.

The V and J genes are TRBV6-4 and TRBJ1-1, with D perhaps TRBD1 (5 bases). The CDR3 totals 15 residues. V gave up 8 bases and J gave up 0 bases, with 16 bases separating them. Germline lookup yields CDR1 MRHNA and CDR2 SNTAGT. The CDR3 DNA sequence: TGTGCCAGCCGTTGGACACCGAACATGAACACTGAAGCTTTCTTT. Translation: CASRWTPNMNTEAFF.

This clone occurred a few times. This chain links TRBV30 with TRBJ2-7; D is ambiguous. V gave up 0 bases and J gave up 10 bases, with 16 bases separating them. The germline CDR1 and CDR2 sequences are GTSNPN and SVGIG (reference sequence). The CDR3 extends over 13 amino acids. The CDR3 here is CAWSVSTLSQQYF. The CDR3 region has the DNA TGTGCCTGGAGTGTATCAACCTTGAGCCAACAGTACTTC.